This T cell receptor (beta chain) was retrieved from a study of regulatory T cells in long-lasting Graves disease. Time point defined: newly diagnosed GD, antithyroid drugs for less than 3 months. Extracted PBMC RNA gave rise to the TCR library. Patient provenance is recorded as an endocrinology department in Xi'an, China. The CDR3 covers 16 residues. Trimming took off 3 bases at V and 1 base at J, with 12 bases between the two ends. Germline V gene sequence: CDR1 SNHLY, CDR2 FYNNEI. This clonotype was detected many times. To make TCR beta libraries, researchers used iRepertoire HTBI primers and Arm-PCR of CDR3 regions. TCRdb reanalysed the multiplex PCR reads using MiXCR and keeps one entry per CDR3 protein. The sample lists hundreds of thousands of distinct CDR3 sequences; around an eighth were seen once. This sample also belongs to another study, concerning T cells in Graves' hyperthyroidism and ophthalmopathy. Per that paper: The HTBI primer set served for first-round RT-PCR of the TCR CDR3. Before onset, by a median of approximately 6.2 months, the model predicted ophthalmopathy.

The clonotype comes from a man aged 25-45 years with Graves disease. The sample here was peripheral blood mononuclear cells (PBMCs), taken at new diagnosis, from a patient treated with antithyroid drugs. The genes are TRBV2 and TRBJ2-2; unclear D gene. CDR3 nucleotide sequence: TGTGCCAGCAGTGACCGTGACTCCTTGAACACCGGGGAGCTGTTTTTT. The encoded protein is CASSDRDSLNTGELFF.